The present entry profiles one TCR beta chain with its context. This entry belongs to a study of blood T cell repertoires in COVID-19. In the original processing: How many nucleated cells were present was estimated from reference gene primer amplification. Data came from immunoSEQ multiplex PCR; TCRdb stores just in-frame clones and leaves some out. Clone size and V and J calls were adopted from that table, with D and trimming inferred from the DNA. Of 30,000 to 45,000 clones detected, 75% to 90% appear once; the ten largest clones hold around 44%. The CDR3 totals 13 residues. The trim removed 8 bases at V and 4 bases at J, leaving 0 bases unmatched. The germline V gene has CDR1 SGHTA and CDR2 FQGNSA.

The sequencing input was peripheral blood. This sequence joins TRBV7-2 and TRBJ2-5, with 14 bases identical to TRBD2. The sequence was obtained from a human donor in a cohort sampled during active or convalescent COVID-19. The donor label of this sample is uncertain. As DNA, the CDR3 is TGTGCCAGCGGACTAGCGGGAGGAGAGACCCAGTACTTC. Amino acid sequence: CASGLAGGETQYF.